This TCR beta chain appears in the sequencing data of a study of blood T cell repertoires in COVID-19 (dated by TCRdb to the early 2020s). Describing the broader study: Samples from collaborators originated in the United States, Italy and Spain and spanned both the acute and convalescent phases of COVID-19. Where available, HLA class I and class II types were obtained from metadata supplied by the sample provider rather than from assay-based typing. A de-identified subject ID, COVID-19 status, age in years and sex were almost always included in the sample metadata. The samples were drawn from two sources: the first 160 participants of the ongoing ImmuneRACE study, and over 950 subjects contributed by 6 global collaborators. The dataset comprised deeply sampled blood TCRbeta repertoires from subjects exposed to, actively infected with, or recovered from COVID-19. The prospective study material was composed of cDNA or gDNA derived from T cells, B-cell-depleted T cells, or PBMCs. The repertoires were made available in a free public database intended to serve as a resource for research on the immune response to SARS-CoV-2. Study-wide conclusions, independent of this receptor: The quantity of clinical and demographic metadata differed by source and by participant and was supplied without curation.

The collaborating institutions used their own protocols to collect whole blood in K2EDTA tubes. For TCRbeta analysis, collaborators shipped samples as frozen whole blood, isolated PBMCs, or DNA extracted from either of those sample types. About this clone itself: Its antigen has not been determined. No base qualities exist here, and no much larger clone lies one base off it.

TCRbeta CDR3 regions were amplified from genomic DNA by means of the immunoSEQ Assay, a bias-controlled multiplex PCR. For the original study's pipeline: The number of nucleated cells in each sample was estimated from the amplification of reference gene primers within the assay. To quantify the absolute abundance of each unique TCRbeta CDR3 rearrangement, sequence reads were collapsed and filtered. For each sample, productive Simpson clonality was calculated as the square root of Simpson's diversity index across productive rearrangements. Here the immuneACCESS table is served through TCRdb, limited to in-frame sequences with V and J called. Missing clones are a known gap in these copies; in checked studies unresolved V genes cover under half, and the rest lacks a known reason. That table is the source of V, J and clone size, and D and trimming were worked out from the DNA. The sample table lists tens of thousands of clones, about 88% of them with a count of one. The top ten clonotypes cover about 5.3% of the sample.

The receptor comes from a man in his fifties or sixties with active COVID-19. The specimen was peripheral blood.

CDR3 region: CAWSADRYSNQPQHF. Read as DNA, the sequence is TGTGCCTGGAGTGCCGACAGATATAGCAATCAGCCCCAGCATTTT. The V and J genes are TRBV30 and TRBJ1-5, and TRBD1 may be the D gene, going by 5 matching bases. Cut back by 1 base and 0 bases, the V and J ends lie 10 bases apart. From the cysteine up to the phenylalanine, the CDR3 has a length of 15 residues. Only the CDR3 part of the read is kept: 45 bases, read in frame from the first base. Reading the germline V gene (reference sequence) gives CDR1 GTSNPN and CDR2 SVGIG. Reference TRBV30 and TRBJ1-5 proteins supply the regions before and after the CDR3; the full variable domain is: SQTIHQWPATLVQPVGSPLSLECTVEGTSNPNLYWYRQAAGRGLQLLFYSVGIGQISSEVPQNLSASRPQDRQFILSSKKLLLSDSGFYLCAWSADRYSNQPQHFGDGTRLSIL.